This passage covers 9 T cell receptor beta chains from one sample sequenced in a study of blood T cell repertoires in COVID-19. Profiled with immunoSEQ multiplex PCR; TCRdb holds only in-frame clones, not every one. The sample gives approximately 150,000 clones, around nine tenths of which show up once; approximately 2.3% is in the top ten. Sequencing input: peripheral blood. The receptors originated from a man aged 70 or older with active COVID-19.

The V and J genes are TRBV5-4 and TRBJ2-2, with 11 bases lining up with TRBD1. J gave up 0 bases and V 4 bases, and 2 bases lay outside the gene matches. The germline CDR1 and CDR2 sequences are SGHNT and YYREEE (reference sequence). The CDR3 runs to 16 residues. The CDR3 region is CASSPGQGANTGELFF. The CDR3 coding sequence is TGTGCCAGCAGCCCGGGACAGGGGGCGAACACCGGGGAGCTGTTTTTT.

This chain joins TRBV7-9 and TRBJ2-3; D perhaps matches TRBD1 (5 bases). The CDR3 is 15 residues long. Trimming pared 5 bases from V and 1 base from J, leaving 13 bases between. Germline V gene sequence: CDR1 SEHNR, CDR2 FQNEAQ (reference sequence). The CDR3 is CASSPSGAGTDTQYF. For the CDR3, the DNA is TGTGCCAGCAGCCCCAGTGGGGCTGGCACAGATACGCAGTATTTT.

The gene calls are TRBV28 and TRBJ2-3; D perhaps matches TRBD2 (5 bases). The V gene's germline CDR1 is MDHEN and CDR2 SYDVKM. Trimming removed 2 bases at V and 4 bases at J, with 13 bases between. This CDR3 has 15 residues. This CDR3 is CASSLGGLRADTQYF. The CDR3 DNA reads TGTGCCAGCAGTTTAGGCGGACTGAGGGCAGATACGCAGTATTTT.

The chain couples TRBV19 to TRBJ2-3, with 10 bases fitting TRBD1. J lost 4 bases, V lost 3 bases, and 4 bases had no gene match. CDR1 and CDR2 (germline): LNHDA, SQIVND (reference sequence). The CDR3 contains 15 residues. The CDR3 loop reads CASSMGQGYADTQYF. DNA of the CDR3: TGTGCCAGTAGTATGGGACAGGGGTACGCAGATACGCAGTATTTT.

V gene TRBV6-2 or TRBV6-3 combines with J gene TRBJ2-3, with 10 bases lining up with TRBD2. CDR1 MNHEY and CDR2 SVGEGT come from the germline V gene. This CDR3 comprises 15 residues. The trim removed 2 bases at V and 7 bases at J, leaving 6 bases unmatched. The CDR3 nucleotides read TGTGCCAGCAGTTACCCGGCTAGCGGGAGCAATACGCAGTATTTT. Protein sequence: CASSYPASGSNTQYF.

This clone was detected a few times. The rearrangement uses TRBV4-1 and TRBJ2-7, with 10 bases identical to TRBD2. There are 19 residues in the CDR3. V shed 1 base, J shed 3 bases, and the junction held 15 bases outside the gene matches. Germline V lookup: CDR1 MGHRA, CDR2 YSYEKL. The CDR3 sequence: CASSQAPSTSGKRGYEQYF. The CDR3 nucleotides are TGCGCCAGCAGCCAAGCGCCGTCCACTAGCGGGAAAAGGGGCTACGAGCAGTACTTC.

The chain is built from TRBV6-5 and TRBJ2-1; TRBD1 matches at 8 bases. The V gene end was trimmed by 0 bases and the J gene end by 2 bases; junction bases not matched to a gene: 3. This CDR3 has 16 amino acids. Germline CDR1 reads MNHEY; CDR2 reads SVGAGI. The CDR3 here is CASSYSAGGAYNEQFF. The CDR3 region has the DNA TGTGCCAGCAGTTACTCTGCAGGGGGCGCCTACAATGAGCAGTTCTTC.

This clone appeared once. The rearrangement uses TRBV7-2 and TRBJ2-3; D may be TRBD1 (5 bases). Trimming took 2 bases from V and 2 from J, leaving 11 bases between them. This CDR3 has 15 amino acids. Germline CDR1 SGHTA, CDR2 FQGNSA. DNA of the CDR3: TGTGCCAGCAGCTTACAGGGCCGAGACACAGATACGCAGTATTTT. Translating it yields CASSLQGRDTDTQYF.

The rearrangement uses TRBV7-9 and TRBJ2-5; D remains ambiguous. Per the germline V gene, CDR1 is SEHNR and CDR2 is FQNEAQ (reference sequence). The V gene lost 5 bases and the J gene lost 7 bases, with 8 bases spanning the gap. The CDR3 runs 11 residues. The CDR3 DNA sequence: TGTGCCAGCAGCGTCCAGGTGACCCAGTACTTC. This gives the protein CASSVQVTQYF. The whole variable domain, filled in from reference TRBV7-9 and TRBJ2-5, reads DTGVSQNPRHKITKRGQNVTFRCDPISEHNRLYWYRQTLGQGPEFLTYFQNEAQLEKSRLLSDRFSAERPKGSFSTLEIQRTEQGDSAMYLCASSVQVTQYFGPGTRLLVL.